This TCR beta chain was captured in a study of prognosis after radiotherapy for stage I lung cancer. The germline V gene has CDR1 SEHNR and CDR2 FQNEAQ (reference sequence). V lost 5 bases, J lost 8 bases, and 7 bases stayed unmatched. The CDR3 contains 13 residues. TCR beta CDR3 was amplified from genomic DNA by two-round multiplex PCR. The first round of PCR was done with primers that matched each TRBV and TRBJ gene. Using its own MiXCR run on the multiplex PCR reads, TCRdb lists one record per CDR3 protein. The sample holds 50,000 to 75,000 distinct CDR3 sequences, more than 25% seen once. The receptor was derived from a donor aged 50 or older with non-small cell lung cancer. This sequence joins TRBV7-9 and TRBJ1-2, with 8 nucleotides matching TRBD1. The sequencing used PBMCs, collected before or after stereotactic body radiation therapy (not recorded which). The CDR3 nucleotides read TGTGCCAGCAGCGGGGGACAGGTCTACGGCTACACCTTC. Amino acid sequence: CASSGGQVYGYTF.